This T cell receptor beta chain is drawn from a study of T cells in Graves' hyperthyroidism and ophthalmopathy. This clonotype was counted many times. This CDR3 is built from 13 residues. Germline V CDR1 and CDR2: SGHKS, YYEKEE (reference sequence). Between the trimmed V and J ends, which lost 6 bases and 13 bases, there was a span of 20 bases. From RNA transcripts, TCR beta CDR3 regions were amplified. First-round RT-PCR of the TCR CDR3 relied on the HTBI primer set. TCRdb itself ran the multiplex PCR reads through MiXCR, one entry per CDR3 protein. Among 350,000 to 500,000 distinct CDR3 sequences listed, roughly 13% were seen once.

Material for sequencing was blood. This TCR was sampled from a woman younger than 30 with Graves' hyperthyroidism. The chain has TRBV5-5 and TRBJ2-1; D is uncertain. The CDR3 loop reads CASTPRTDPIQFF. CDR3 DNA: TGTGCCAGCACCCCGAGAACGGATCCAATTCAGTTCTTC.